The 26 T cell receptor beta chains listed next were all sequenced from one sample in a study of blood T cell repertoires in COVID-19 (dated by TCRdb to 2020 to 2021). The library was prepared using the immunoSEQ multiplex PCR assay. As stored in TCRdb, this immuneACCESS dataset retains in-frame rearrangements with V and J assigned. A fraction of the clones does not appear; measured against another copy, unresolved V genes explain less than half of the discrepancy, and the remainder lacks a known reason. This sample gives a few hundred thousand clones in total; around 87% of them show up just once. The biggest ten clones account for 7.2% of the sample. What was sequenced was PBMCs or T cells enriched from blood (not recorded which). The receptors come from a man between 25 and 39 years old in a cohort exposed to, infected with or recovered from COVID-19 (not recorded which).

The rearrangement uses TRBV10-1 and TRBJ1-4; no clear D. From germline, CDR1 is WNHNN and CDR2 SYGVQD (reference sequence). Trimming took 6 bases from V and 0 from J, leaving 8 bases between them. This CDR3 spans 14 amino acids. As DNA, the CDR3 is TGCGCCAGCAGCAGAGAGGCAACTAATGAAAAACTGTTTTTT. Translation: CASSREATNEKLFF.

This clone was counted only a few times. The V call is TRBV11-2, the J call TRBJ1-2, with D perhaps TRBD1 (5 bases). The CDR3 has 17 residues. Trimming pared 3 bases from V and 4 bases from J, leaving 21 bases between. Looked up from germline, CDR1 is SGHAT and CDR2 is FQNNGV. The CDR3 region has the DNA TGTGCCAGCAGCTTGGCCCCGAGCAGGGTTCGGATCTATGGCTACACCTTC. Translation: CASSLAPSRVRIYGYTF.

The CDR3 sequence is CASSEGRNTGELFF. CDR3 in DNA: TGTGCCAGCAGTGAAGGTCGGAACACCGGGGAGCTGTTTTTT. V is TRBV2 and J is TRBJ2-2; no clear D. V was shortened by 1 base and J by 1 base, with 4 bases between the two germline ends. Germline V gene data show CDR1 as SNHLY and CDR2 as FYNNEI. This CDR3 has 14 residues.

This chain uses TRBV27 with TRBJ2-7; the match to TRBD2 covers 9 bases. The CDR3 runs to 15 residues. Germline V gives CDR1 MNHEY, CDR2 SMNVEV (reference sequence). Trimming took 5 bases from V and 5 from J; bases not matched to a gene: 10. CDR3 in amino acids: CASSNGGGGGNEQYF. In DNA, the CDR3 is TGTGCCAGCAGTAACGGCGGGGGGGGTGGGAACGAGCAGTACTTC.

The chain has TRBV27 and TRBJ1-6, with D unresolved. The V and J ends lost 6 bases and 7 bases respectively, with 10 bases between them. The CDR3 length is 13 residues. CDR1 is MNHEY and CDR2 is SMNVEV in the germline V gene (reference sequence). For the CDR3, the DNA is TGTGCCAGCAGCCAAATCCTAAATTCACCCCTCCACTTT. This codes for CASSQILNSPLHF.

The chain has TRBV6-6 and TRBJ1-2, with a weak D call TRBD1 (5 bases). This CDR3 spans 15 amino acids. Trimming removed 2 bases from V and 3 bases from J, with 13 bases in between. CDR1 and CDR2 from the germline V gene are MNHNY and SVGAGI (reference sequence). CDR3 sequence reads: CASSYGAGPDYGYTF. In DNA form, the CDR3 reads TGTGCCAGCAGTTACGGTGCAGGGCCCGACTATGGCTACACCTTC.

CDR3: CASSFRDRGITDTQYF. Here the CDR3 DNA reads TGTGCCAGCAGCTTCCGGGACAGGGGGATTACAGATACGCAGTATTTT. The V call is TRBV5-6, the J call TRBJ2-3, with 11 bases that match TRBD1. CDR1 and CDR2 (germline): SGHDT, YYEEEE. The CDR3 runs 16 residues. The V segment lost 2 bases and the J segment 3 bases; nucleotides outside the gene matches: 5.

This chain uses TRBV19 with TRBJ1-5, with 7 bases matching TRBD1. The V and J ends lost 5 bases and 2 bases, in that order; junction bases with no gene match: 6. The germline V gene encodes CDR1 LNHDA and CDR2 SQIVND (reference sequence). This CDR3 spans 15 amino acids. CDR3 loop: CASSDIGTGNQPQHF. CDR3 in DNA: TGTGCCAGTAGTGATATAGGGACAGGCAATCAGCCCCAGCATTTT.

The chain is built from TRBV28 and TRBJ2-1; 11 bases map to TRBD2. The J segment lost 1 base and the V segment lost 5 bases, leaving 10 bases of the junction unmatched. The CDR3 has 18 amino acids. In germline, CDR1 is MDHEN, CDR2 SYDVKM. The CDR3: CASSPVGLAGGSYNEQFF. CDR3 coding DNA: TGTGCCAGCAGTCCAGTGGGCTTAGCGGGAGGGTCCTACAATGAGCAGTTCTTC.

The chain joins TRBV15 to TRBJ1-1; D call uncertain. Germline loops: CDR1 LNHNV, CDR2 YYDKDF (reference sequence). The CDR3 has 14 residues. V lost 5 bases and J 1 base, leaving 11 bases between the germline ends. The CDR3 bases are TGTGCCACCAGCGATCTAGGGAGGAACACTGAAGCTTTCTTT. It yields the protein CATSDLGRNTEAFF.

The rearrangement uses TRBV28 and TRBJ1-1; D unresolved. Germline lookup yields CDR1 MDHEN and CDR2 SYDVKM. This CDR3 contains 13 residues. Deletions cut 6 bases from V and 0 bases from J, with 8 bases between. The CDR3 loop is CASSLALNTEAFF. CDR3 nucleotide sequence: TGTGCCAGCAGCTTGGCTTTGAACACTGAAGCTTTCTTT.

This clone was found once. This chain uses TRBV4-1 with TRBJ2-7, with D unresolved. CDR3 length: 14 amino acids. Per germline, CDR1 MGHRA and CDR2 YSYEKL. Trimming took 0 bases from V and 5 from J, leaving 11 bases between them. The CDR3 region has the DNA TGCGCCAGCAGCCAAGATCCCTCGCGGAACGAGCAGTACTTC. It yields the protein CASSQDPSRNEQYF.

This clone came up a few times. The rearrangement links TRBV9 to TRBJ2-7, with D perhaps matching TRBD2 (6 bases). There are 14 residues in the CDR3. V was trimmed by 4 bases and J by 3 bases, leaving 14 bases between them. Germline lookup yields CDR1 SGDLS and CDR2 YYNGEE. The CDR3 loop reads CASSPEGLNYEQYF. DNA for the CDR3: TGTGCCAGCAGCCCGGAGGGTCTTAACTACGAGCAGTACTTC.

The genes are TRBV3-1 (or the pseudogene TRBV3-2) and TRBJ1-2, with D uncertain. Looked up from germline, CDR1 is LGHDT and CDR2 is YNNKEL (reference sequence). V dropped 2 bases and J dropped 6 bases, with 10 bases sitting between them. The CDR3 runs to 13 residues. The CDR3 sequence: CASSQSGGHGYTF. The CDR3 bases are TGTGCCAGCAGCCAATCCGGTGGGCATGGCTACACCTTC.

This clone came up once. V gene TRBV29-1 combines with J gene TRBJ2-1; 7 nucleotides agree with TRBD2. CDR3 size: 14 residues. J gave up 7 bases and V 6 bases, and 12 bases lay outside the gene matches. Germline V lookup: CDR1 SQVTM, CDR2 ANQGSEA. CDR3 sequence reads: CSVRGGEGRNEQFF. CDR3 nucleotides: TGCAGCGTGAGGGGCGGGGAGGGTAGGAATGAGCAGTTCTTC.

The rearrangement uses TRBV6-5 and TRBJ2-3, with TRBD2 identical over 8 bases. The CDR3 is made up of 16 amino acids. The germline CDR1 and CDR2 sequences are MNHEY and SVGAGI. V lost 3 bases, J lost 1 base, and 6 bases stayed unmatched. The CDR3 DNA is TGTGCCAGCAGTTATGGGGAACTAGCGGGCACAGATACGCAGTATTTT. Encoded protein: CASSYGELAGTDTQYF.

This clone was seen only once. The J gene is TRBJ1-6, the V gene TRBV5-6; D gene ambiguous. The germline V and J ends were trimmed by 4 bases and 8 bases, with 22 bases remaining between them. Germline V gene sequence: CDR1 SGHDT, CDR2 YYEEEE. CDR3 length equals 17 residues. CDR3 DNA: TGTGCCAGCAGCAAGCCAGGAACTTCAGCCCATGATTCACCCCTCCACTTT. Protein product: CASSKPGTSAHDSPLHF.

The CDR3 sequence: CASSPPEQEPGGTEAFF. DNA of the CDR3: TGTGCCAGCAGCCCCCCGGAACAGGAACCGGGGGGCACTGAAGCTTTCTTT. J is TRBJ1-1 and V is TRBV21-1. TRBV21-1 is a documented pseudogene. CDR3 length: 17 amino acids.

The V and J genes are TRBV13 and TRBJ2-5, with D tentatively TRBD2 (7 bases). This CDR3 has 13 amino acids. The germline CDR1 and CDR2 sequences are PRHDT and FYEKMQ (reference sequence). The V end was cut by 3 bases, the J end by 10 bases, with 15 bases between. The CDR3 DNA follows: TGTGCCAGCAGCTTGCGGGGGAGGGGGGACCAGTACTTC. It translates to CASSLRGRGDQYF.

Written as DNA, the CDR3 is TGCGCCAGCAGCTTGGCGGCTAGCGGGGAGAACTCCTACAATGAGCAGTTCTTC. It specifies CASSLAASGENSYNEQFF. The chain joins TRBV5-1 to TRBJ2-1, with TRBD2 matching 9 bases. V trimming: 0 bases; J trimming: 0 bases; junction bases outside the gene matches: 7. The germline V gene has CDR1 SGHRS and CDR2 YFSETQ. The CDR3 covers 18 residues.

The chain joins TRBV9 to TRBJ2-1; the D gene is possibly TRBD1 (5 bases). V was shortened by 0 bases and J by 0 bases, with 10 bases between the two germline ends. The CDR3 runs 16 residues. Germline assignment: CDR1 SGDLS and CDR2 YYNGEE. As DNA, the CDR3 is TGTGCCAGCAGCGTAGTAACAGGACGCTCCTACAATGAGCAGTTCTTC. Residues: CASSVVTGRSYNEQFF.

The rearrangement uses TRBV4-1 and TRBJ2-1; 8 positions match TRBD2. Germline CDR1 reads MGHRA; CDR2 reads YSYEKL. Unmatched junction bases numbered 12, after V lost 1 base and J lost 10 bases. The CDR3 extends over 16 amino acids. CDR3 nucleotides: TGCGCCAGCAGCCAAGTGTCCGGGCGGGAGGATGGCGAGCAGTTCTTC. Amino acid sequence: CASSQVSGREDGEQFF.

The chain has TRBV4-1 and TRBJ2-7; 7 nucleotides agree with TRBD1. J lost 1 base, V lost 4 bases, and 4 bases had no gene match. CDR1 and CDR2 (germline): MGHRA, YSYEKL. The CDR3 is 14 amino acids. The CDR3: CASSPRQGSYEQYF. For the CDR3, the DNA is TGCGCCAGCAGCCCGAGACAGGGATCCTACGAGCAGTACTTC.

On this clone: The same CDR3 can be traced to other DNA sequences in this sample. This chain's CDR3 is CASSLAAGGSYEQYF. The CDR3 DNA follows: TGTGCCAGCAGTTTGGCGGCAGGGGGTTCGTACGAGCAGTACTTC. The chain is built from TRBV28 and TRBJ2-7; 7 nucleotides agree with TRBD1. There are 15 residues in the CDR3. CDR1 MDHEN and CDR2 SYDVKM come from the germline V gene. The ends lost 3 bases at V and 4 bases at J; junction bases unmatched: 9.

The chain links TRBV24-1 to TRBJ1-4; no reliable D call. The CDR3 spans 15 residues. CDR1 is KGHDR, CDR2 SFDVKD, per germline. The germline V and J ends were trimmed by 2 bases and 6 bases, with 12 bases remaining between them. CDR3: CATSDSRRRDEKLFF. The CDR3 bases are TGTGCCACCAGTGATTCCAGGCGGCGGGATGAAAAACTGTTTTTT.

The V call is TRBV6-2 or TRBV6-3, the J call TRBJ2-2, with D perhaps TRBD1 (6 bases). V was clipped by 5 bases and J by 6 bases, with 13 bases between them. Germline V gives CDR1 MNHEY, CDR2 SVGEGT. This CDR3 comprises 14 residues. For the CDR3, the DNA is TGTGCCAGCAGTGCTAACAGGGTCTCCGGGGAGCTGTTTTTT. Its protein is CASSANRVSGELFF.